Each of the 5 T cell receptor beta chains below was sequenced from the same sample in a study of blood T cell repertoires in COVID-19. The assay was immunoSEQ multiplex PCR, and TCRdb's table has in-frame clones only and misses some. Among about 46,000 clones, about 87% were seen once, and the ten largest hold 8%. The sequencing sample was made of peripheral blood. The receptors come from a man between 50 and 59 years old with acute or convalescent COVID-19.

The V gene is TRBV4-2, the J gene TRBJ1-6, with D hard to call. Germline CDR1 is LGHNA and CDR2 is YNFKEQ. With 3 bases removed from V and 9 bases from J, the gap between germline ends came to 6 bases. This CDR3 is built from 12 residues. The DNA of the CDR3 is TGTGCCAGCAGCCACAACAGTTCACCCCTCCACTTT. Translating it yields CASSHNSSPLHF.

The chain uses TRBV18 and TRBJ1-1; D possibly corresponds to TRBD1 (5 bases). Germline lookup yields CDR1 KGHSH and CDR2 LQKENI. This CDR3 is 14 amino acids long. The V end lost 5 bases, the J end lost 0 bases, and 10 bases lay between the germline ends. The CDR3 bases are TGTGCCAGCTCAGCGGGACTCTTGAACACTGAAGCTTTCTTT. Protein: CASSAGLLNTEAFF.

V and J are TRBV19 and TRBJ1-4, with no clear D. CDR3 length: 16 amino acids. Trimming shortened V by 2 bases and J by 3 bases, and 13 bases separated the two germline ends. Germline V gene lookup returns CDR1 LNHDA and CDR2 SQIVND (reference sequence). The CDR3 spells CASSISRMSSNEKLFF. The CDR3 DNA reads TGTGCCAGTAGTATATCTAGGATGTCTTCTAATGAAAAACTGTTTTTT.

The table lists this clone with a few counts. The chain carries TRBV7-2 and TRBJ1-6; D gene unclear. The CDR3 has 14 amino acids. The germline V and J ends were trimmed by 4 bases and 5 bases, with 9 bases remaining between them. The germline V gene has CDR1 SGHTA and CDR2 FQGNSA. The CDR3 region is CASSWNSNNSPLHF. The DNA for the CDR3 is TGTGCCAGCAGCTGGAACAGTAATAATTCACCCCTCCACTTT.

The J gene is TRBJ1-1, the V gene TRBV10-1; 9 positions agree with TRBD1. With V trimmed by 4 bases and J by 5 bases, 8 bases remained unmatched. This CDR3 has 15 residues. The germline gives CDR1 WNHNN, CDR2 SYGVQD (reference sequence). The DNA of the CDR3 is TGCGCCAGCAGTGGGGCTACAGGGGGCGAAACTGAAGCTTTCTTT. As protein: CASSGATGGETEAFF.